This TCR beta chain was identified in a study of patients and donors after allogeneic stem cell transplantation. Each CDR3 protein is one row after TCRdb ran MiXCR on the RT-PCR reads. The table shows about 160,000 distinct CDR3 sequences, with approximately 30% occurring only once. V shed 5 bases, J shed 2 bases, and the junction held 8 bases outside the gene matches. The CDR3 totals 16 residues. Germline V CDR1 and CDR2: SGHAT, FQNNGV. The specimen was blood, either unsorted or a sorted T cell fraction (not recorded which). The sequence was collected from a human donor who was either an allogeneic HSCT recipient or a stem cell or donor lymphocyte infusion donor (not recorded which). It is not recorded whose cells these are; they may come from a transplant donor. The rearrangement uses TRBV11-2 and TRBJ2-3; TRBD2 aligns across 9 bases. The CDR3 DNA sequence: TGTGCCAGCAGCCCCGCTAGCGGGACATTCACAGATACGCAGTATTTT. Amino acids: CASSPASGTFTDTQYF. Full variable domain (rest looked up from reference TRBV11-2 and TRBJ2-3): EAGVAQSPRYKIIEKRQSVAFWCNPISGHATLYWYQQILGQGPKLLIQFQNNGVVDDSQLPKDRFSAERLKGVDSTLKIQPAKLEDSAVYLCASSPASGTFTDTQYFGPGTRLTVL.